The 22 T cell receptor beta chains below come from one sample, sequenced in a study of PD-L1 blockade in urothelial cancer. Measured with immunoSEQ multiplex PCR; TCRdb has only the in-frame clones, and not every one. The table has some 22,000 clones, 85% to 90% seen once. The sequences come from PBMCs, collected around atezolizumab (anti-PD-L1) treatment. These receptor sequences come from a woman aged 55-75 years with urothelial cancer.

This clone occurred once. This CDR3 reads CASSPSGRLTDTQYF. The CDR3 nucleotides are TGTGCCAGCAGTCCTAGCGGGAGGCTCACAGATACGCAGTATTTT. This chain uses TRBV28 with TRBJ2-3; the match to TRBD2 covers 11 bases. J gave up 2 bases and V 5 bases, and 3 bases lay outside the gene matches. The CDR3 runs to 15 residues. Germline CDR1 reads MDHEN; CDR2 reads SYDVKM.

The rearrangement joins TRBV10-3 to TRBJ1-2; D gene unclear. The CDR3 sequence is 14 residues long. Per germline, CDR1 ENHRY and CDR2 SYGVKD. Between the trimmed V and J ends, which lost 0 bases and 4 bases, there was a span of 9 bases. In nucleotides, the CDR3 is TGTGCCATCAGTGAGTCAGAGGGAGTCTATGGCTACACCTTC. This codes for CAISESEGVYGYTF.

The CDR3 loop is CASSPRAATYEQYF. CDR3 DNA: TGTGCCAGCTCACCAAGAGCAGCGACCTACGAGCAGTACTTC. The chain couples TRBV18 to TRBJ2-7, with no clear D. This CDR3 is built from 14 residues. Germline V CDR1 and CDR2: KGHSH, LQKENI. The ends were cut back, 2 bases at V and 2 bases at J, with 10 bases in the middle.

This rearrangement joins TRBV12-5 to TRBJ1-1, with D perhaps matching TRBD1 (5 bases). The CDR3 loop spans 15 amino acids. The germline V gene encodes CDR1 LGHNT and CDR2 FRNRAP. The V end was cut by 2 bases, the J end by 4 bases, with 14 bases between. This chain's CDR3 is CASGLSSGGFTEAFF. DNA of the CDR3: TGTGCTAGTGGTTTGTCGTCCGGGGGGTTCACTGAAGCTTTCTTT.

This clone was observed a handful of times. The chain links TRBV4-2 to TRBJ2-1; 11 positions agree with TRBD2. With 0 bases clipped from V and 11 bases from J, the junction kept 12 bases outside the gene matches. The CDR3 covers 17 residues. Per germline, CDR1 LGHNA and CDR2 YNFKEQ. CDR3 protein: CASSQDGSGRALSKQFF. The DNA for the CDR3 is TGTGCCAGCAGCCAAGATGGTAGCGGGAGGGCCCTCAGTAAGCAGTTCTTC.

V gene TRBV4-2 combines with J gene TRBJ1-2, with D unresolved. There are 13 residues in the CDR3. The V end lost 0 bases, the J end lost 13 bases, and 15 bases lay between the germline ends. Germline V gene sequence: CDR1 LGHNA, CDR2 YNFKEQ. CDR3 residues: CASSQDAGNDRTF. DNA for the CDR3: TGTGCCAGCAGCCAAGATGCCGGGAATGACCGCACCTTC.

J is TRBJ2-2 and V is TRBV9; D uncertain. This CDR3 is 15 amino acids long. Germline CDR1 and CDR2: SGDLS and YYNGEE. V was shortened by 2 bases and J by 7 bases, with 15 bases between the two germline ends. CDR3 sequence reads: CASSVVGASSGELFF. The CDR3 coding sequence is TGTGCCAGCAGCGTCGTCGGCGCCTCTAGCGGGGAGCTGTTTTTT.

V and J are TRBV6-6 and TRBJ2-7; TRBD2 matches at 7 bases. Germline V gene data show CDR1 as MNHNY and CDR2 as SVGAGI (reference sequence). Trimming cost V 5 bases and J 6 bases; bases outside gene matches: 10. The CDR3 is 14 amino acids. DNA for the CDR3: TGTGCCAGCAGTAATCCCGCCCCGGGGGGCGAGCAGTACTTC. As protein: CASSNPAPGGEQYF.

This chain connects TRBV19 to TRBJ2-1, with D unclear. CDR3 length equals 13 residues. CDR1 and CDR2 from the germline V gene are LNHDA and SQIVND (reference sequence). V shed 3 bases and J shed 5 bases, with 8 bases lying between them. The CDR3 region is CASSIGSDNEQFF. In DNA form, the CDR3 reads TGTGCCAGTAGTATCGGCAGCGACAATGAGCAGTTCTTC.

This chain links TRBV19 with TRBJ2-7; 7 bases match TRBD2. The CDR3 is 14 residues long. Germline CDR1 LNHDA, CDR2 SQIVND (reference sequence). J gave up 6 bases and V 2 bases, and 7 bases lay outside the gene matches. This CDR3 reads CASSIMGGTAEQYF. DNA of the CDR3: TGTGCCAGTAGTATAATGGGAGGGACGGCCGAGCAGTACTTC.

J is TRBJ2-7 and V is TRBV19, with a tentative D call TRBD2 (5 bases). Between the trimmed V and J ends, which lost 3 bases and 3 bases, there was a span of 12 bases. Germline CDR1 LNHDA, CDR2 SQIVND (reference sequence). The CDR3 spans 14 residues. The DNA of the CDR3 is TGTGCCAGTAGTATCAGCGGCAGAAGCTACGAGCAGTACTTC. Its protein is CASSISGRSYEQYF.

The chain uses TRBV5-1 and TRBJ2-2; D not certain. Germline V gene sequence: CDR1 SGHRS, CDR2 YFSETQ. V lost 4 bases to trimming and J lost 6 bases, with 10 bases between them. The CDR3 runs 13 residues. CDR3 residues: CASSVQVAGELFF. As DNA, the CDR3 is TGCGCCAGCAGCGTCCAGGTGGCCGGGGAGCTGTTTTTT.

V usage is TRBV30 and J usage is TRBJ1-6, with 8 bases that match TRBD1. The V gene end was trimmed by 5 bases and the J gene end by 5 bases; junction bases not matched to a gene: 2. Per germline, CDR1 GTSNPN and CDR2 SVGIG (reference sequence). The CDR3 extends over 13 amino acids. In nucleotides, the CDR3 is TGTGCCTGGGGACAGGGTCATAATTCACCCCTCCACTTT. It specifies CAWGQGHNSPLHF.

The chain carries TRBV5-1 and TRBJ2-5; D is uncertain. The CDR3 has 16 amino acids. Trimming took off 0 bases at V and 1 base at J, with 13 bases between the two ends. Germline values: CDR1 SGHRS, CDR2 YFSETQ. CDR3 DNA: TGCGCCAGCAGCTTGGGGTCTATCTCCGGCCAAGAGACCCAGTACTTC. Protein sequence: CASSLGSISGQETQYF.

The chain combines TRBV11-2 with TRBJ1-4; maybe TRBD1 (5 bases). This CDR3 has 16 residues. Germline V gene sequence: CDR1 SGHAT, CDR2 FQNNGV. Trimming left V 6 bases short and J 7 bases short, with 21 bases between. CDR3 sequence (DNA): TGTGCCAGCAGACCAGAAAGACAGAACCTAGGTGAAAAACTGTTTTTT. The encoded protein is CASRPERQNLGEKLFF.

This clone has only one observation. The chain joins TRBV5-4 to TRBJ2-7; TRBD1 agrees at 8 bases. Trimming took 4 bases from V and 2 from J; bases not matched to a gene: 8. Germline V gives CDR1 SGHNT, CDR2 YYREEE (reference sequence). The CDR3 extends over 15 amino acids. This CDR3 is CASSAAGTGAYEQYF. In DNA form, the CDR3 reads TGTGCCAGCAGCGCGGCCGGGACAGGCGCCTACGAGCAGTACTTC. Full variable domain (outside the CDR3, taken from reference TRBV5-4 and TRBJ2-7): ETGVTQSPTHLIKTRGQQVTLRCSSQSGHNTVSWYQQALGQGPQFIFQYYREEENGRGNFPPRFSGLQFPNYSSELNVNALELDDSALYLCASSAAGTGAYEQYFGPGTRLTVT.

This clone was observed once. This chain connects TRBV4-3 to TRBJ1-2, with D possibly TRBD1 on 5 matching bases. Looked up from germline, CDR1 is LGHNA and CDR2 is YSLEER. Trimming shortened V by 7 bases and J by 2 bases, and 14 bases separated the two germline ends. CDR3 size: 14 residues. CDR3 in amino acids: CASKQMTENYGYTF. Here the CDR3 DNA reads TGCGCCAGCAAACAAATGACAGAAAACTATGGCTACACCTTC.

The DNA for the CDR3 is TGTGCCAGTAGTACACAGGGTGGAGGCACAGATACGCAGTATTTT. It yields the protein CASSTQGGGTDTQYF. This chain uses TRBV19 with TRBJ2-3; tentatively, D is TRBD1 (6 bases). CDR1 and CDR2 from the germline V gene are LNHDA and SQIVND (reference sequence). CDR3 size: 15 residues. Deletions cut 4 bases from V and 1 base from J, with 12 bases between.

The DNA of the CDR3 is TGTGCCAGCAGTTCCGACAGGTCTCCGAAAGAGACCCAGTACTTC. As protein: CASSSDRSPKETQYF. The chain links TRBV27 to TRBJ2-5; tentative D call: TRBD1 (6 bases). V was shortened by 4 bases and J by 3 bases, with 15 bases between the two germline ends. This CDR3 comprises 15 residues. In germline, CDR1 is MNHEY, CDR2 SMNVEV (reference sequence).

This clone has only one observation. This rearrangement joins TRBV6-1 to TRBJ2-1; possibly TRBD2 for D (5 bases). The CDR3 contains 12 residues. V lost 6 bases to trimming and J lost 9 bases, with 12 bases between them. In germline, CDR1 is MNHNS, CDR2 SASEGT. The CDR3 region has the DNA TGTGCCAGCAGAATAGGACTGGGTGAGCAGTTCTTC. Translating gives CASRIGLGEQFF.

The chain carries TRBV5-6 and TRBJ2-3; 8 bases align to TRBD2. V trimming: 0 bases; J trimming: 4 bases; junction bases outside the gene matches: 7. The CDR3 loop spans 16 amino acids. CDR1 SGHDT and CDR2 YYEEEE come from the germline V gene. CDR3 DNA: TGTGCCAGCAGCTTGGCCCCGGGAGGGTTCTCAGATACGCAGTATTTT. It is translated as CASSLAPGGFSDTQYF.

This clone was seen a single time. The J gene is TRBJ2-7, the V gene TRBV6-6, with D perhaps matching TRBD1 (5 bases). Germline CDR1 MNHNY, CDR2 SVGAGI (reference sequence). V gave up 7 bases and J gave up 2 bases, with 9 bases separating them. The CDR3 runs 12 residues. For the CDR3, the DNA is TGTGCCAGCAACGACAGCCCCTACGAGCAGTACTTC. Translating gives CASNDSPYEQYF.